These 17 T cell receptor beta chains originate from one sample sequenced in a study of T cells after yellow fever vaccination. MiXCR, run by TCRdb on the 5' RACE reads, gives a single entry per CDR3 protein. Here the sample spans just under 600,000 distinct CDR3 sequences, 13% being singletons. This specimen was PBMCs, taken on the day of the yellow fever booster vaccination. These receptors all come from a man aged 25-45 years who received the YFV17D yellow fever vaccine.

The chain has TRBV6-5 and TRBJ2-5; D may correspond to TRBD1 or TRBD2 (5 bases each). Trimming left V 0 bases short and J 2 bases short, with 13 bases between. The CDR3 totals 16 residues. CDR1 and CDR2 from the germline V gene are MNHEY and SVGAGI. Here the CDR3 reads CASSYSGERYQETQYF. The CDR3 nucleotides are TGTGCCAGCAGTTACTCGGGGGAAAGATATCAAGAGACCCAGTACTTC.

The sample holds many counts of this clonotype. The V gene is TRBV12-3 or TRBV12-4, the J gene TRBJ2-2; 9 bases map to TRBD2. V lost 5 bases, J lost 6 bases, and 13 bases stayed unmatched. CDR3 length: 17 amino acids. CDR3 residues: CASSPLIGSGSSGELFF. CDR3 coding DNA: TGTGCCAGCAGTCCCCTGATCGGTAGCGGGAGTTCCGGGGAGCTGTTTTTT.

This clonotype has more than one count but fewer than ten. The genes are TRBV6-5 and TRBJ1-5; D perhaps matches TRBD1 (6 bases). V dropped 5 bases and J dropped 2 bases, with 19 bases sitting between them. The CDR3 covers 17 residues. Germline V gives CDR1 MNHEY, CDR2 SVGAGI. The CDR3 bases are TGTGCCAGCAGTCTACGGGGGCCACCTTTGGGCAATCAGCCCCAGCATTTT. Amino acids: CASSLRGPPLGNQPQHF.

The chain has TRBV20-1 and TRBJ2-3, with TRBD2 matching over 7 bases. Germline V gives CDR1 DFQATT, CDR2 SNEGSKA (reference sequence). Trimming cost V 7 bases and J 7 bases; bases outside gene matches: 11. This CDR3 has 13 residues. CDR3 sequence: CSVRVAGDYTQYF. CDR3 nucleotides: TGCAGTGTTAGGGTCGCGGGAGACTATACGCAGTATTTT.

This clonotype was counted only a few times. The CDR3 DNA sequence: TGTGCCAGCAGTGGTGGGGCGGGTGCCCTCTACAATGAGCAGTTCTTC. Protein: CASSGGAGALYNEQFF. V and J are TRBV2 and TRBJ2-1, with D perhaps given as TRBD1 or TRBD2 (5 bases each). CDR3 length equals 16 residues. With 4 bases removed from V and 3 bases from J, the gap between germline ends came to 16 bases. Germline CDR1 and CDR2: SNHLY and FYNNEI.

This clonotype was found a few times. The genes are TRBV30 and TRBJ2-4; unclear D gene. There are 11 residues in the CDR3. V was shortened by 2 bases and J by 10 bases, with 9 bases between the two germline ends. CDR1 and CDR2 (germline): GTSNPN, SVGIG (reference sequence). The CDR3 nucleotides are TGTGCCTGGAGTACCGACCATATTCAGTACTTC. Translating it yields CAWSTDHIQYF.

CDR3 protein: CASSQEVPQTQYF. CDR3 nucleotide sequence: TGCGCCAGCAGCCAAGAGGTACCCCAGACCCAGTACTTC. The genes are TRBV4-3 and TRBJ2-5, with D unclear. Germline CDR1 is LGHNA and CDR2 is YSLEER. CDR3 length: 13 amino acids. Trimming shortened V by 0 bases and J by 6 bases, and 8 bases separated the two germline ends.

The CDR3 nucleotides read TGCGCCAGCAGCCTACAGGGAGGAGACTACGAGCAGTACTTC. Its translation: CASSLQGGDYEQYF. The chain is built from TRBV4-3 and TRBJ2-7, with D perhaps being TRBD1 or TRBD2 (6 bases each). V was pared by 4 bases and J by 3 bases, with 13 bases between. Germline CDR1 and CDR2: LGHNA and YSLEER. This CDR3 has 14 residues.

This clonotype was observed a handful of times. The rearrangement uses TRBV6-1 and TRBJ1-1; the D is unclear. The V end was cut by 4 bases, the J end by 7 bases, with 13 bases between. This CDR3 is built from 13 residues. Germline-derived CDR1 and CDR2 are MNHNS and SASEGT. The CDR3 region has the DNA TGTGCCAGCAGTGCCCAGTTAAGTGGTGAAGCTTTCTTT. It specifies CASSAQLSGEAFF.

There are a few counts of this clonotype. The chain joins TRBV23-1 to TRBJ2-3; 7 nucleotides align to TRBD2. TRBV23-1 is an ORF; its function is uncertain. V shed 11 bases, J shed 1 base, and the junction held 6 bases outside the gene matches. The CDR3 is 13 residues long. The chain's CDR3 is CASPRGGTDTQYF. CDR3 nucleotide sequence: TGCGCCTCCCCCCGGGGGGGCACAGATACGCAGTATTTT.

The chain is built from TRBV11-2 and TRBJ2-7, with 8 bases lining up with TRBD1. CDR3 length: 16 residues. The J segment lost 0 bases and the V segment lost 4 bases, leaving 8 bases of the junction unmatched. Germline V lookup: CDR1 SGHAT, CDR2 FQNNGV. The CDR3 DNA sequence: TGTGCCAGCAGCTCCGACAGGGGAGCACCCTCCTACGAGCAGTACTTC. This gives the protein CASSSDRGAPSYEQYF.

The V and J genes are TRBV27 and TRBJ2-4; possibly TRBD2 for D (5 bases). This CDR3 has 15 amino acids. Germline lookup yields CDR1 MNHEY and CDR2 SMNVEV (reference sequence). The V end was cut by 3 bases, the J end by 0 bases, with 9 bases between. The CDR3 reads CASSFTGLAKNIQYF. CDR3 nucleotide sequence: TGTGCCAGCAGTTTCACGGGGTTAGCCAAAAACATTCAGTACTTC.

This clonotype has a handful of counts. The chain employs TRBV15 and TRBJ2-4, with D unclear. The CDR3 spans 13 residues. Trimming took 8 bases from V and 1 from J, leaving 9 bases between them. Germline-derived CDR1 and CDR2 are LNHNV and YYDKDF (reference sequence). CDR3 nucleotides: TGTGCCACCTGTGAGAGGGCCAAAAACATTCAGTACTTC. Its translation: CATCERAKNIQYF.

There are a few counts of this clonotype. This chain connects TRBV24-1 to TRBJ2-5, with D perhaps being TRBD1 or TRBD2 (5 bases each). The CDR3 loop spans 15 amino acids. Germline V gene lookup returns CDR1 KGHDR and CDR2 SFDVKD. Deletions cut 4 bases from V and 0 bases from J, with 11 bases between. CDR3 coding DNA: TGTGCCACCAGTGAGTGGGACGGGTACCAAGAGACCCAGTACTTC. Translation gives CATSEWDGYQETQYF.

This clonotype was found a few times. The chain has TRBV5-1 and TRBJ2-7, with D uncertain. There are 14 residues in the CDR3. CDR1 is SGHRS, CDR2 YFSETQ, per germline. V was trimmed by 1 base and J by 5 bases, leaving 13 bases between them. CDR3: CASSLYSPADEQYF. CDR3 coding DNA: TGCGCCAGCAGCTTGTACTCCCCCGCGGACGAGCAGTACTTC.

This clonotype was picked up a small number of times. The chain couples TRBV18 to TRBJ2-2; D is perhaps TRBD1 (6 bases). CDR1 and CDR2 from the germline V gene are KGHSH and LQKENI. The CDR3 is 15 amino acids. Trimming took 3 bases from V and 4 from J, leaving 12 bases between them. The CDR3 region has the DNA TGTGCCAGCTCACCGCCGGGACAAATCACCGGGGAGCTGTTTTTT. Encoded protein: CASSPPGQITGELFF.

This clonotype showed up many times. The chain recombines TRBV10-2 with TRBJ2-1; TRBD2 aligns across 7 bases. Germline V gives CDR1 WSHSY, CDR2 SAAADI. The CDR3 consists of 15 residues. V lost 8 bases to trimming and J lost 5 bases; unmatched junction nucleotides: 12. The CDR3 region has the DNA TGCGCCAGCCAGGGCGGGAGCCTAGGGGACAATGAGCAGTTCTTC. It yields the protein CASQGGSLGDNEQFF.